This is a list of T cell receptor beta chains from one sample in a study of CD8+CD57+ T cells in acquired aplastic anemia. Using its own MiXCR run on the reads, TCRdb lists one record per CDR3 protein. The table records about 160,000 distinct CDR3 sequences, approximately 40% of them present only once. Sequenced input: sorted CD4+, CD8+, or CD8+CD57+ T cells (not recorded which) from PBMCs. The receptors here all came from a human donor in good health. Each CDR3 is given with its conserved first and last residue. D genes are given only for firm matches. The size field is filled for only some rows; it gives once, few, many or a size class.

>TRBD1|TRBJ2-2|.|TRBV10-3
CAIGQDLSGGLFF
TGTGCCATCGGACAGGACTTGTCAGGTGGGCTGTTTTTT
>TRBD2|TRBJ2-3|.|TRBV10-3
CAISEPLAGVTDTQYF
TGTGCCATCAGTGAGCCGCTAGCGGGAGTAACAGATACGCAGTATTTT
>TRBD1|TRBJ2-7|many|TRBV2
CASRTRQGPTYEQYF
TGTGCCAGCAGGACACGACAGGGACCGACCTACGAGCAGTACTTC
>TRBD2|TRBJ2-3|.|TRBV30
CAWSRGLAGTGTDTQYF
TGTGCCTGGAGTAGGGGACTAGCGGGAACTGGGACAGATACGCAGTATTTT
>.|TRBJ2-7|.|TRBV20-1
CSARGALYEQYF
TGCAGTGCTAGGGGGGCATTATACGAGCAGTACTTC
>.|TRBJ2-1|few|TRBV24-1
CATSASTGQLHEQFF
TGTGCCACCAGTGCTTCGACAGGCCAACTCCATGAGCAGTTCTTC
>.|TRBJ1-5|few|TRBV7-8
CASSLGEHQPQHF
TGTGCCAGCAGCTTAGGAGAGCATCAGCCCCAGCATTTT
>.|TRBJ1-5|.|TRBV29-1
CSVAVRDNQPQHF
TGCAGCGTTGCCGTAAGGGACAATCAGCCCCAGCATTTT
>.|TRBJ2-7|.|TRBV15
CATSRPPLGVHEQYF
TGTGCCACCAGCAGGCCGCCCCTGGGGGTCCACGAGCAGTACTTC
>TRBD1|TRBJ1-6|many|TRBV6-6
CASSYPRDRYNSPLHF
TGTGCCAGCAGTTACCCGAGGGACAGATATAATTCACCCCTCCACTTT
>TRBD1|TRBJ1-1|many|TRBV18
CASSPIAVTGGTEAFF
TGTGCCAGCTCACCAATCGCGGTCACAGGGGGTACTGAAGCTTTCTTT
>TRBD1|TRBJ1-1|many|TRBV5-4
CASSLDRGYGEAFF
TGTGCCAGCAGCCTAGACAGGGGATATGGTGAAGCTTTCTTT
>.|TRBJ2-7|.|TRBV20-1
CSARGTAGIPEQYF
TGCAGTGCTAGAGGGACGGCGGGTATCCCCGAGCAGTACTTC
>.|TRBJ2-5|.|TRBV15
CATSRGGETQYF
TGTGCCACCAGCAGAGGTGGGGAGACCCAGTACTTC
>.|TRBJ1-3|many|TRBV29-1
CSVPGGVTSGNTIYF
TGCAGCGTGCCTGGTGGGGTTACCTCTGGAAACACCATATATTTT
>.|TRBJ2-5|.|TRBV19
CASKYRDQETQYF
TGTGCCAGTAAATACAGGGATCAAGAGACCCAGTACTTC
>TRBD2|TRBJ2-2|.|TRBV5-6
CASSWGGSAGELFF
TGTGCCAGCAGCTGGGGGGGTTCTGCCGGGGAGCTGTTTTTT
>.|TRBJ2-2|once|TRBV7-9
CASSAEAGELFF
TGTGCCAGCAGCGCGGAAGCGGGGGAGCTGTTTTTT
>TRBD1|TRBJ2-7|.|TRBV20-1
CSARDLPGTGVVEQYF
TGCAGTGCTAGAGATCTCCCCGGGACAGGGGTTGTCGAGCAGTACTTC
>.|TRBJ1-5|few|TRBV28
CASRGLPNQPQHF
TGTGCCAGCAGAGGACTGCCGAATCAGCCCCAGCATTTT
>.|TRBJ1-2|.|TRBV2
CASSEWAGADGYTF
TGTGCCAGCAGTGAATGGGCGGGGGCCGATGGCTACACCTTC
>.|TRBJ1-1|few|TRBV5-1
CASSLGGTGITEAFF
TGCGCCAGCAGCTTGGGAGGGACCGGGATAACTGAAGCTTTCTTT
>TRBD2|TRBJ2-1|.|TRBV10-3
CAISYLAGGLGEQFF
TGTGCCATCAGTTACCTAGCGGGAGGGTTAGGCGAGCAGTTCTTC
>.|TRBJ2-2|many|TRBV11-3
CASSYREAGELFF
TGTGCCAGCAGCTACCGGGAAGCCGGGGAGCTGTTTTTT
>.|TRBJ2-6|.|TRBV29-1
CSAPSGSGANVLTF
TGCAGCGCCCCTTCGGGATCTGGGGCCAACGTCCTGACTTTC
>.|TRBJ1-3|.|TRBV7-2
CASSLVGNSGNTIYF
TGTGCCAGCAGCTTAGTAGGGAACTCTGGAAACACCATATATTTT
>.|TRBJ2-3|.|TRBV19
CASSIVGAGTDTQYF
TGTGCCAGTAGTATTGTCGGGGCAGGCACAGATACGCAGTATTTT
>.|TRBJ2-6|.|TRBV19
CASTPSDFGANVLTF
TGTGCCAGTACCCCTAGCGACTTTGGGGCCAACGTCCTGACTTTC
>.|TRBJ1-2|few|TRBV11-3
CASSLDRTVGYTF
TGTGCCAGCAGCTTAGATAGGACAGTCGGCTACACCTTC
>TRBD1|TRBJ2-5|.|TRBV11-2
CASSLVPGGPTQYF
TGTGCCAGCAGCTTAGTCCCAGGGGGTCCGACCCAGTACTTC
>TRBD2|TRBJ2-3|many|TRBV5-1
CASSDGLAGALRTDTQYF
TGCGCCAGCAGCGATGGACTAGCGGGAGCTCTAAGGACAGATACGCAGTATTTT
>.|TRBJ2-7|many|TRBV7-9
CASSDINEQYF
TGTGCCAGCAGCGACATTAACGAGCAGTACTTC
>.|TRBJ1-4|many|TRBV25-1
CASTLGRSGGEKLFF
TGTGCCAGCACCCTCGGGCGGTCGGGCGGCGAAAAACTGTTTTTT
>TRBD1|TRBJ2-7|.|TRBV6-5
CAISYSRQGAKYEQYF
TGTGCCATCAGTTACTCGAGACAGGGGGCCAAGTACGAGCAGTACTTC
>TRBD2|TRBJ2-1|many|TRBV6-1
CASRLRLAGVINEQFF
TGTGCCAGCAGGCTTCGGCTAGCGGGAGTAATTAATGAGCAGTTCTTC
>.|TRBJ1-1|.|TRBV20-1
CSEWQARKTEAFF
TGCAGTGAGTGGCAGGCTAGGAAGACTGAAGCTTTCTTT
>.|TRBJ1-2|.|TRBV20-1
CSARDIGQIYGYTF
TGCAGTGCTAGAGATATCGGACAGATTTATGGCTACACCTTC
>.|TRBJ2-1|many|TRBV11-2
CASSLVRGSYNEQFF
TGTGCCAGCAGCTTAGTCCGGGGCTCCTACAATGAGCAGTTCTTC
>TRBD1|TRBJ1-4|.|TRBV2
CASSRQGVNEKLFF
TGTGCCAGCAGTAGACAGGGAGTTAATGAAAAACTGTTTTTT
>TRBD1|TRBJ2-7|.|TRBV7-2
CATRTGGYEQYF
TGTGCCACTCGGACAGGGGGCTACGAGCAGTACTTC
>.|TRBJ1-5|many|TRBV2
CASSGGTGVQPQHF
TGTGCCAGCAGTGGGGGCACGGGGGTTCAGCCCCAGCATTTT
>.|TRBJ2-3|.|TRBV5-5
CASSSQTYTDTQYF
TGTGCCAGCAGCTCCCAAACCTATACAGATACGCAGTATTTT
>.|TRBJ2-1|.|TRBV15
CATSRGGSSINEQFF
TGTGCCACCAGCAGAGGGGGGTCAAGCATCAATGAGCAGTTCTTC
>.|TRBJ2-7|.|TRBV15
CATSRVGVIDEQHF
TGTGCCACCAGCAGAGTTGGGGTCATCGACGAGCAGCACTTC
>.|TRBJ1-1|.|TRBV29-1
CSVPDGNTEAFF
TGCAGCGTTCCGGACGGGAACACTGAAGCTTTCTTT
>.|TRBJ2-3|.|TRBV5-1
CASSLVVTSTDMQYF
TGCGCCAGCAGCCTGGTGGTCACGAGCACAGATATGCAGTATTTT
>TRBD2|TRBJ2-7|.|TRBV7-2
CASSLTGGSSYEQYF
TGTGCCAGCAGCCTAACGGGCGGGAGCTCCTACGAGCAGTACTTC
>TRBD1|TRBJ1-6|once|TRBV19
CASSTPGTGNSPLHF
TGTGCCAGTAGTACTCCCGGGACAGGGAATTCACCCCTCCACTTT
>TRBD2|TRBJ2-5|.|TRBV20-1
CSARLGLAQETQYF
TGCAGTGCTAGACTAGGACTAGCGCAAGAGACCCAGTACTTC
>TRBD1|TRBJ2-7|few|TRBV24-1
CATSDPDRGRYEQYF
TGTGCCACCAGTGATCCCGACAGGGGTCGATACGAGCAGTACTTC
>TRBD1|TRBJ1-2|once|TRBV9
CASDRDREGGYTF
TGTGCCTCCGACCGGGACAGGGAGGGTGGCTACACCTTC
>.|TRBJ1-3|.|TRBV12-3/TRBV12-4
CASSLQGSGNTIYF
TGTGCCAGCAGTCTCCAGGGGTCTGGAAACACCATATATTTT